The 29 T cell receptor beta chains below come from one sample, sequenced in a study of T cell changes during pregnancy in multiple sclerosis (dated by TCRdb to between 2019 and 2020). The receptor library was made with the immunoSEQ multiplex PCR assay. This is the immuneACCESS table as TCRdb keeps it, with only in-frame sequences that have V and J called. A part of the clones is gone; compared with another copy, unresolved V genes explain less than half, and the rest is unexplained. For this sample the table gives 30,000 to 40,000 clones, of which approximately 94% were detected only once. The ten largest clones represent around 0.37% of the sample. Sample: CD4+ T cells from peripheral blood mononuclear cells, taken in the second trimester of pregnancy. The origin of the receptors is a female donor with multiple sclerosis, enrolled in a pregnancy study.

The chain links TRBV7-9 to TRBJ2-1, with a possible D match to TRBD2 (6 bases). Germline assignment: CDR1 SEHNR and CDR2 FQNEAQ (reference sequence). Trimming pared 1 base from V and 7 bases from J, leaving 17 bases between. This CDR3 contains 16 residues. The CDR3: CASSLVSSGAKNEQFF. The CDR3 DNA is TGTGCCAGCAGCTTAGTCAGCTCGGGAGCTAAAAATGAGCAGTTCTTC.

The genes are TRBV27 and TRBJ2-4; the match to TRBD1 covers 10 bases. Germline trimming cut 5 bases from V and 0 bases from J; bases unmatched to any gene: 4. The CDR3 totals 16 residues. CDR1 and CDR2 from the germline V gene are MNHEY and SMNVEV (reference sequence). CDR3 residues: CASSPGQGLAKNIQYF. DNA of the CDR3: TGTGCCAGCAGTCCGGGACAGGGGCTAGCCAAAAACATTCAGTACTTC.

The chain carries TRBV5-1 and TRBJ1-5; a weak D match, TRBD1 (6 bases). Germline V lookup: CDR1 SGHRS, CDR2 YFSETQ. The ends were cut back, 4 bases at V and 6 bases at J, with 17 bases in the middle. The CDR3 sequence is 15 residues long. The CDR3 DNA reads TGCGCCAGCAGCCCCGGGTGGGGGGGGCGTCAGCCCCAGCATTTT. Its protein is CASSPGWGGRQPQHF.

This rearrangement joins TRBV29-1 to TRBJ2-7; weak D call: TRBD2 (5 bases). Germline V lookup: CDR1 SQVTM, CDR2 ANQGSEA. The CDR3 consists of 11 residues. V lost 4 bases, J lost 6 bases, and 10 bases lay in between. The CDR3 nucleotides read TGCAGCGTTGGTCGGGGTGCCGAGCAGTACTTC. This codes for CSVGRGAEQYF.

This clone is medium-sized within its sample. V is TRBV4-3 and J is TRBJ1-6; no firm D call. The CDR3 length is 14 residues. The germline gives CDR1 LGHNA, CDR2 YSLEER. Trimming took off 1 base at V and 5 bases at J, with 6 bases between the two ends. Here the CDR3 DNA reads TGCGCCAGCAGCCAAGGCAGAAATAATTCACCCCTCCACTTT. Translation gives CASSQGRNNSPLHF.

The chain recombines TRBV6-6 with TRBJ1-2; 7 bases are a match to TRBD1. The CDR3 is made up of 13 amino acids. CDR1 and CDR2 (germline): MNHNY, SVGAGI (reference sequence). The trim removed 6 bases at V and 1 base at J, leaving 2 bases unmatched. Here the CDR3 reads CASRGQNNYGYTF. CDR3 nucleotides: TGTGCCAGCAGGGGACAGAATAACTATGGCTACACCTTC.

The V and J genes are TRBV19 and TRBJ2-3; TRBD1 agrees at 9 bases. Germline V gene sequence: CDR1 LNHDA, CDR2 SQIVND (reference sequence). CDR3 size: 15 residues. J lost 5 bases, V lost 7 bases, and 10 bases had no gene match. CDR3 DNA sequence: TGTGCCAGTACAGTCGGGACAGGGCATCGAGATACGCAGTATTTT. Residues: CASTVGTGHRDTQYF. The variable domain in full, completed from reference TRBV19 and TRBJ2-3, reads DGGITQSPKYLFRKEGQNVTLSCEQNLNHDAMYWYRQDPGQGLRLIYYSQIVNDFQKGDIAEGYSVSREKKESFPLTVTSAQKNPTAFYLCASTVGTGHRDTQYFGPGTRLTVL.

V is TRBV5-1 and J is TRBJ1-5; tentatively, D is TRBD1 (6 bases). The germline V gene has CDR1 SGHRS and CDR2 YFSETQ. This CDR3 spans 13 amino acids. Trimming removed 4 bases at V and 7 bases at J, with 12 bases between. Here the CDR3 reads CASSPEGGQPQHF. Here the CDR3 DNA reads TGCGCCAGCAGCCCGGAGGGGGGGCAGCCCCAGCATTTT.

V usage is TRBV7-3 and J usage is TRBJ2-2, with 12 bases lining up with TRBD2. J was trimmed by 3 bases and V by 5 bases; bases with no gene match: 10. Looked up from germline, CDR1 is SGHTA and CDR2 is FQGTGA. This CDR3 has 18 amino acids. In nucleotides, the CDR3 is TGTGCCAGCAGCCGTCAGGCAGGACTAGCGGGATACACCGGGGAGCTGTTTTTT. Protein: CASSRQAGLAGYTGELFF.

The chain carries TRBV5-1 and TRBJ1-4, with TRBD1 matching 7 bases. V lost 4 bases to trimming and J lost 7 bases; unmatched junction nucleotides: 10. The CDR3 consists of 15 residues. CDR1 and CDR2 (germline): SGHRS, YFSETQ. The CDR3 protein is CASSPEGAGGEKLFF. In DNA form, the CDR3 reads TGCGCCAGCAGCCCGGAGGGGGCGGGAGGTGAAAAACTGTTTTTT.

This clone has a single count. This sequence joins TRBV13 and TRBJ2-1; 7 bases agree with TRBD2. The CDR3 is 9 amino acids. Germline V gives CDR1 PRHDT, CDR2 FYEKMQ (reference sequence). Losses at the gene ends were 5 bases for V and 15 bases for J; bases not matched to a gene: 1. CDR3 sequence (DNA): TGTGCCAGCAGCCCGGGAGGGTTCTTC. Amino acid sequence: CASSPGGFF.

The rearrangement joins TRBV5-4 to TRBJ2-2; perhaps TRBD2 as D (7 bases). The germline CDR1 and CDR2 sequences are SGHNT and YYREEE (reference sequence). V was cut by 5 bases and J by 1 base, with 15 bases left in between. This CDR3 has 16 amino acids. The CDR3 bases are TGTGCCAGCAGGGGAGGGGGGCTCGGGAACACCGGGGAGCTGTTTTTT. Amino acids: CASRGGGLGNTGELFF. The entire variable domain, with the rest obtained from reference TRBV5-4 and TRBJ2-2, is as follows: ETGVTQSPTHLIKTRGQQVTLRCSSQSGHNTVSWYQQALGQGPQFIFQYYREEENGRGNFPPRFSGLQFPNYSSELNVNALELDDSALYLCASRGGGLGNTGELFFGEGSRLTVL.

The chain is built from TRBV18 and TRBJ1-3, with 9 bases matching TRBD1. Germline V gene sequence: CDR1 KGHSH, CDR2 LQKENI. J was trimmed by 3 bases and V by 0 bases; bases with no gene match: 15. The CDR3 length is 20 residues. CDR3 sequence (DNA): TGTGCCAGCTCACCACCGGCACGGCCCGGGACAGGGCGCGGTGGAAACACCATATATTTT. Protein: CASSPPARPGTGRGGNTIYF.

The chain recombines TRBV5-1 with TRBJ2-1; a possible D gene is TRBD2 (5 bases). Trimming cost V 0 bases and J 9 bases, with 7 bases left between them. The CDR3 totals 12 residues. Germline V lookup: CDR1 SGHRS, CDR2 YFSETQ. CDR3 DNA sequence: TGCGCCAGCAGCTTGGCCGAGGGTGAGCAGTTCTTC. It translates to CASSLAEGEQFF.

V usage is TRBV7-8 and J usage is TRBJ2-2, with 8 positions matching TRBD1. Trimming cost V 5 bases and J 2 bases; bases outside gene matches: 13. The CDR3 consists of 18 residues. Germline V gives CDR1 SGHVS, CDR2 FQNEAQ. Here the CDR3 DNA reads TGTGCCAGCAGCCTTAAGGGCGGGACAGGTTCTAACACCGGGGAGCTGTTTTTT. Protein: CASSLKGGTGSNTGELFF. Full variable domain (outside the CDR3, taken from reference TRBV7-8 and TRBJ2-2): GAGVSQSPRYKVAKRGQDVALRCDPISGHVSLFWYQQALGQGPEFLTYFQNEAQLDKSGLPSDRFFAERPEGSVSTLKIQRTQQEDSAVYLCASSLKGGTGSNTGELFFGEGSRLTVL.

The rearrangement links TRBV18 to TRBJ2-5, with TRBD1 matching over 8 bases. The CDR3 contains 16 residues. The V and J ends lost 2 bases and 7 bases, in that order; junction bases with no gene match: 12. CDR1 and CDR2 (germline): KGHSH, LQKENI. The CDR3 loop is CASSPADRVLVGTQYF. CDR3 coding DNA: TGTGCCAGCTCACCAGCGGACAGGGTTCTTGTCGGGACCCAGTACTTC.

The chain recombines TRBV6-6 with TRBJ2-5; TRBD1 agrees at 10 bases. The CDR3 length is 15 residues. V trimming: 0 bases; J trimming: 4 bases; junction bases outside the gene matches: 2. From germline, CDR1 is MNHNY and CDR2 SVGAGI (reference sequence). The CDR3 reads CASSYSRTGGETQYF. CDR3 bases: TGTGCCAGCAGTTACTCAAGGACAGGGGGAGAGACCCAGTACTTC.

This chain links TRBV7-3 with TRBJ2-5, with TRBD2 matching over 9 bases. This CDR3 has 15 residues. CDR1 and CDR2 (germline): SGHTA, FQGTGA. V shed 2 bases, J shed 4 bases, and the junction held 5 bases outside the gene matches. DNA of the CDR3: TGTGCCAGCAGCTTAGGGCTAGCGGGAACAGAGACCCAGTACTTC. It yields the protein CASSLGLAGTETQYF.

The CDR3 DNA reads TGTGCCAGCAGATCAACCCGGACAGGGGGCTTAGCTGAAGCTTTCTTT. Translated, it gives CASRSTRTGGLAEAFF. This rearrangement joins TRBV7-8 to TRBJ1-1; 11 nucleotides line up with TRBD1. Germline V lookup: CDR1 SGHVS, CDR2 FQNEAQ. Germline trimming cut 6 bases from V and 6 bases from J; bases unmatched to any gene: 12. The CDR3 is 16 residues long.

The table lists this clone with a count of one. V and J are TRBV7-2 and TRBJ1-2; a weak D match, TRBD1 (6 bases). The CDR3 length is 15 residues. The V end was cut by 2 bases, the J end by 4 bases, with 14 bases between. Germline V gene sequence: CDR1 SGHTA, CDR2 FQGNSA. CDR3 sequence: CASSLLAGAGYGYTF. DNA of the CDR3: TGTGCCAGCAGCTTACTGGCAGGGGCGGGCTATGGCTACACCTTC.

This rearrangement joins TRBV28 to TRBJ1-3, with D unclear. Germline V gives CDR1 MDHEN, CDR2 SYDVKM. V lost 2 bases and J 0 bases, leaving 8 bases between the germline ends. The CDR3 runs 15 residues. The CDR3 reads CASSLIRGSGNTIYF. In nucleotides, the CDR3 is TGTGCCAGCAGTTTAATACGGGGCTCTGGAAACACCATATATTTT.

The chain links TRBV5-1 to TRBJ2-7; 8 bases agree with TRBD2. This CDR3 is 14 amino acids long. Germline V gene lookup returns CDR1 SGHRS and CDR2 YFSETQ. V shed 5 bases, J shed 4 bases, and the junction held 8 bases outside the gene matches. CDR3 in amino acids: CASRFGGASYEQYF. The CDR3 nucleotides are TGCGCCAGCAGGTTCGGGGGGGCCAGTTACGAGCAGTACTTC.

The chain carries TRBV13 and TRBJ1-1; TRBD1 matches at 8 bases. The CDR3 length is 16 residues. V lost 5 bases to trimming and J lost 6 bases; unmatched junction nucleotides: 14. Germline assignment: CDR1 PRHDT and CDR2 FYEKMQ (reference sequence). As DNA, the CDR3 is TGTGCCAGCAGCCCCGGGGCAGGGGGCGCAGGGTCTGAAGCTTTCTTT. It is translated as CASSPGAGGAGSEAFF.

The chain has TRBV28 and TRBJ2-2; TRBD2 agrees at 11 bases. The germline V gene has CDR1 MDHEN and CDR2 SYDVKM. With V trimmed by 6 bases and J by 7 bases, 7 bases remained unmatched. CDR3 length: 15 residues. This CDR3 is CASRTRLAGIGELFF. The CDR3 coding sequence is TGTGCCAGCAGAACCCGACTAGCGGGAATCGGGGAGCTGTTTTTT.

This chain joins TRBV2 and TRBJ1-6; TRBD1 agrees at 7 bases. The CDR3 spans 13 residues. V lost 7 bases to trimming and J lost 7 bases; unmatched junction nucleotides: 4. CDR1 is SNHLY, CDR2 FYNNEI, per germline. This chain's CDR3 is CASNTGDNSPLHF. CDR3 nucleotides: TGTGCCAGCAATACAGGGGACAATTCACCCCTCCACTTT.

The chain links TRBV2 to TRBJ1-2; possible D gene TRBD1, 6 bases. Germline assignment: CDR1 SNHLY and CDR2 FYNNEI. V lost 7 bases to trimming and J lost 8 bases, with 14 bases between them. CDR3 size: 12 residues. CDR3 nucleotides: TGTGCCAGCACCGAGGGGGGGTGGGGCTACACCTTC. Its protein is CASTEGGWGYTF.

The rearrangement uses TRBV14 and TRBJ2-7, with D perhaps matching TRBD2 (5 bases). The germline V and J ends were trimmed by 4 bases and 2 bases, with 15 bases remaining between them. In germline, CDR1 is SGHDN, CDR2 FVKESK. CDR3 size: 15 residues. CDR3 in amino acids: CASSPPGGFPYEQYF. The CDR3 DNA is TGTGCCAGCAGCCCCCCCGGAGGCTTCCCCTACGAGCAGTACTTC.

The chain recombines TRBV19 with TRBJ1-2; the D is unclear. The length of the CDR3 is 11 residues. Trimming took 6 bases from V and 4 from J, leaving 6 bases between them. The V gene's germline CDR1 is LNHDA and CDR2 SQIVND (reference sequence). In DNA form, the CDR3 reads TGTGCCAGTAGCCCGGGCTATGGCTACACCTTC. Protein: CASSPGYGYTF.

The chain carries TRBV15 and TRBJ2-2, with D perhaps TRBD1 (5 bases). With 0 bases removed from V and 2 bases from J, the gap between germline ends came to 7 bases. CDR3 size: 15 residues. The germline gives CDR1 LNHNV, CDR2 YYDKDF (reference sequence). For the CDR3, the DNA is TGTGCCACCAGCAGAGAGCGGACAAACACCGGGGAGCTGTTTTTT. It translates to CATSRERTNTGELFF.